This is a list of T cell receptor beta chains from one sample in a study of cytomegalovirus exposure and HLA in healthy donors. The repertoire was sequenced with immunoSEQ multiplex PCR; TCRdb's copy has only in-frame clones and lacks some. The sample shows about 120,000 clones, 74% of them seen only once. Sequencing was performed on PBMCs. Receptors originate from a human donor in good health. The CDR3 runs from the conserved cysteine through the conserved F or W. Each record gives: D gene, clone size, V gene, J gene, CDR3 DNA, CDR3 protein. D genes are given only for firm matches. Size is omitted from some rows. Given values are once, few, many or a class for expanded clones.

TRBD1,NA,TRBV4-2,TRBJ1-4,TGTGCCAGCAGCCAAAAACAGGGGGATGAAAAACTGTTTTTT,CASSQKQGDEKLFF
TRBD1,few,TRBV18,TRBJ2-4,TGTGCCAGCTCCCAGACAGGGGGAAACATTCAGTACTTC,CASSQTGGNIQYF
NA,NA,TRBV11-2,TRBJ1-1,TGTGCCAGCAGCTTAGGATTCAGGGCTGAAGCTTTCTTT,CASSLGFRAEAFF
NA,few,TRBV15,TRBJ2-7,TGTGCCACCAGCAGTCAGTCTGGGGCCGAGCAGTACTTC,CATSSQSGAEQYF
NA,NA,TRBV18,TRBJ1-2,TGTGCCAGCTCACCACGGGCGGAGGGTGCCGGCTACACCTTC,CASSPRAEGAGYTF
NA,NA,TRBV7-8,TRBJ1-5,TGTGCCAGCAGCTTAGTCAGTTATAGCAATCAGCCCCAGCATTTT,CASSLVSYSNQPQHF
NA,NA,TRBV29-1,TRBJ2-1,TGCAGCGTTGTAAGGGAACTAGCCAGGACGAGCTCCTACAATGAGCAGTTCTTC,CSVVRELARTSSYNEQFF
TRBD1,NA,TRBV4-1,TRBJ1-4,TGCGCCAGCAGCCTAGGGACAGGGGTACGTGAAAAACTGTTTTTT,CASSLGTGVREKLFF
NA,once,TRBV19,TRBJ1-5,TGTGCCAGTAGTAAAGGATTCAGGGTTAATCAGCCCCAGCATTTT,CASSKGFRVNQPQHF
NA,NA,TRBV5-1,TRBJ1-1,TGCGCCAGCAGCTCTTCGGCAGGGATCAACACTGAAGCTTTCTTT,CASSSSAGINTEAFF
NA,NA,TRBV7-2,TRBJ1-5,TGTGCCAGCAGCTTGACATTAGTGCGGGTGCCTAGCAATCAGCCCCAGCATTTT,CASSLTLVRVPSNQPQHF
TRBD1,NA,TRBV11-2,TRBJ1-4,TGTGCCAGCAGCTTAGACGCGACAGGGTATAATGAAAAACTGTTTTTT,CASSLDATGYNEKLFF
TRBD1,once,TRBV28,TRBJ1-2,TGTGCCAGCAGTTTCGGGGCTTCAGGGGGGACCGGTAACTATGGCTACACCTTC,CASSFGASGGTGNYGYTF
NA,NA,TRBV6-5,TRBJ1-1,TGTGCCAGCGGGCCTGGGAGGATAGCTTTCTTT,CASGPGRIAFF
NA,NA,TRBV5-1,TRBJ2-1,TGCGCCAGCAGCTTACTCGCCCAGGGCCTCTCCTACAATGAGCAGTTCTTC,CASSLLAQGLSYNEQFF
TRBD1,NA,TRBV6-5,TRBJ2-5,TGTGCCAGCAGCTACCCGGCAGGGGGAGAGACCCAGTACTTC,CASSYPAGGETQYF
TRBD1,NA,TRBV7-9,TRBJ1-1,TGTGCCAGCAGCCTCACAGGGGGCAGTAACTCAGCTTTCTTT,CASSLTGGSNSAFF
NA,NA,TRBV28,TRBJ1-6,TGTGCCAGCACCTGGGGGGTGAATTCACCCCTCCACTTT,CASTWGVNSPLHF
TRBD1,NA,TRBV5-1,TRBJ2-6,TGCGCCAGCAGCTTGGGACGACAGGGGGCCCTCTCTGGGGCCAACGTCCTGACTTTC,CASSLGRQGALSGANVLTF
NA,NA,TRBV28,TRBJ2-7,TGTGCCAGCACCTCAGGCCCCACGTCGCAGTACTTC,CASTSGPTSQYF
TRBD1,few,TRBV11-2,TRBJ1-6,TGTGCCAGCAGCTTGCGACCGGGACAGCAAAATTCACCCCTCCACTTT,CASSLRPGQQNSPLHF
TRBD1,NA,TRBV29-1,TRBJ1-2,TGCAGCGTAGATGTGACAGGGGACTATGGCTACACCTTC,CSVDVTGDYGYTF
NA,once,TRBV7-7,TRBJ2-3,TGTGCCAGCAGCTTAACCGGTAGCACAGATACGCAGTATTTT,CASSLTGSTDTQYF
NA,NA,TRBV7-2,TRBJ1-6,TGTGCCAGCAGCTCGACAGGTGGGAATAATTCACCCCTCCACTTT,CASSSTGGNNSPLHF
NA,NA,TRBV11-2,TRBJ1-1,TGTGCCAGCAGCCTCAGACAGGCGGGGAACACTGAAGCTTTCTTT,CASSLRQAGNTEAFF
TRBD1,few,TRBV6-6,TRBJ1-2,TGTGCCAGCAGCAAGCAGGGACAGCCTAACTATGGCTACACCTTC,CASSKQGQPNYGYTF
TRBD2,few,TRBV5-1,TRBJ2-3,TGCGCCAGCAGCTTAGGGGCGGGAGATTTCGCAGATACGCAGTATTTT,CASSLGAGDFADTQYF
NA,once,TRBV6-5,TRBJ1-3,TGTGCCAGCAGTCGACTCCTGAGCTCTGGAAACACCATATATTTT,CASSRLLSSGNTIYF
NA,NA,TRBV9,TRBJ2-5,TGTGCCAGCAGCGTAGGAGGGGGTGGGGGACAAGAGACCCAGTACTTC,CASSVGGGGGQETQYF
NA,NA,TRBV4-1,TRBJ2-1,TGCGCCAGCAGCCAAGGAGAGGTCTATGAGCAGTTCTTC,CASSQGEVYEQFF
NA,few,TRBV2,TRBJ2-3,TGTGCCAGCAGCTGGACTTCCGCTAGCACAGATACGCAGTATTTT,CASSWTSASTDTQYF
TRBD2,NA,TRBV4-2,TRBJ2-7,TGTGCCAGCAGTTTCAAGGGGAGGGCGGAGTACGAGCAGTACTTC,CASSFKGRAEYEQYF
NA,NA,TRBV7-2,TRBJ2-3,TGTGCCAGCAGCCCAGGAGAGGAGGGATGGGGAACAGATACGCAGTATTTT,CASSPGEEGWGTDTQYF
NA,NA,TRBV30,TRBJ2-1,TGTGCCTGGGACCAACAGGGTTGGCTAGGGGATGAGCAGTTCTTC,CAWDQQGWLGDEQFF
TRBD2,NA,TRBV7-6,TRBJ2-3,TGTGCCAGCAGCCAACTAGCGCATAGCACAGATACGCAGTATTTT,CASSQLAHSTDTQYF
TRBD2,NA,TRBV7-2,TRBJ2-3,TGTGCCAGCAGCTTAGCGGGGCTAGCGGGGGATACGCAGTATTTT,CASSLAGLAGDTQYF
TRBD1,NA,TRBV5-1,TRBJ1-4,TGCGCCAGCAAGGCAGGGGGCTATGAAAAACTGTTTTTT,CASKAGGYEKLFF
NA,NA,TRBV25-1,TRBJ1-1,TGTGCCAGCAGTCCCCCTTCTGAAGCTTTCTTT,CASSPPSEAFF
NA,once,TRBV30,TRBJ2-1,TGTGCCTGGAGTCCAAGGGGTCGATCCTACAATGAGCAGTTCTTC,CAWSPRGRSYNEQFF
TRBD1,NA,TRBV4-2,TRBJ1-5,TGTGCCAGCAGCCCCGGGACAGGGGACCTCAATCAGCCCCAGCATTTT,CASSPGTGDLNQPQHF
NA,NA,TRBV7-8,TRBJ1-2,TGTGCCAGCAGCTCCCCTTTAGGGCCGGGGGGCTATGGCTACACCTTC,CASSSPLGPGGYGYTF
TRBD1,NA,TRBV6-1,TRBJ2-7,TGTGCCAGCAGTGGACAGGGGTACGAGCAGTACTTC,CASSGQGYEQYF
NA,few,TRBV4-3,TRBJ1-2,TGCGCCAGCAGCCAAGATACGGGCCAGGGGACCCTTTTGGGCTATGGCTACACCTTC,CASSQDTGQGTLLGYGYTF
NA,NA,TRBV5-1,TRBJ2-3,TGCGCCAGCAGCTTGGCTGGGACTAGCACAGATACGCAGTATTTT,CASSLAGTSTDTQYF
NA,few,TRBV5-6,TRBJ2-2,TGTGCCAGCAGCCTGAGACAGACGAAAAACACCGGGGAGCTGTTTTTT,CASSLRQTKNTGELFF
TRBD1,NA,TRBV6-1,TRBJ2-1,TGTGCCAGCAGCCTGGGACAGTATGAGCAGTTCTTC,CASSLGQYEQFF
TRBD2,NA,TRBV30,TRBJ2-7,TGTGCCTGGAGTGGGGGACTAGCGGGAGTCTCCTACGAGCAGTACTTC,CAWSGGLAGVSYEQYF
TRBD1,many,TRBV5-1,TRBJ2-1,TGCGCCAGCAGCTTTGGGGGGACAGGGGCCTTCAATGAGCAGTTCTTC,CASSFGGTGAFNEQFF
TRBD1,NA,TRBV5-6,TRBJ2-1,TGTGCCAGCAGCCTCCGGACAGGGAAGCTCTTC,CASSLRTGKLF